The next 22 T cell receptor beta chains were all read from a single sample in a study of T-cell reconstitution after alpha-beta-depleted transplantation in children. Library preparation (for TCRbeta) was performed with unique molecular identifiers. Via MiXCR, TCRdb re-called the PCR reads, giving one row per CDR3 protein. The data show approximately 500,000 distinct CDR3 sequences, 20% to 30% seen once. This specimen consisted of PBMCs, obtained before TCRalphabeta/CD19-depleted stem cell transplant. The receptors stem from a boy under two years old with Wiskott-Aldrich syndrome, due to receive a stem cell transplant.

This clonotype was counted only a few times. The rearrangement links TRBV5-1 to TRBJ2-7; D remains unclear. CDR1 and CDR2 from the germline V gene are SGHRS and YFSETQ. The CDR3 has 9 residues. Trimming pared 5 bases from V and 5 bases from J, leaving 2 bases between. CDR3 nucleotide sequence: TGCGCCAGCAGTGACGAGCAGTACTTC. Residues: CASSDEQYF.

This clonotype showed up just once. The rearrangement joins TRBV5-1 to TRBJ1-2; D possibly corresponds to TRBD1 (6 bases). In germline, CDR1 is SGHRS, CDR2 YFSETQ. V was clipped by 4 bases and J by 3 bases, with 16 bases between them. This CDR3 is 15 amino acids long. CDR3 sequence reads: CASSVKQGIDYGYTF. The CDR3 DNA reads as TGCGCCAGCAGCGTGAAACAGGGAATCGACTATGGCTACACCTTC.

The chain recombines TRBV24-1 with TRBJ2-5; D is possibly TRBD1 (6 bases). The CDR3 sequence is 14 residues long. V was clipped by 6 bases and J by 3 bases, with 13 bases between them. Per germline, CDR1 KGHDR and CDR2 SFDVKD. The chain's CDR3 is CATSFDGQKETQYF. The CDR3 DNA is TGTGCCACCAGTTTCGACGGACAGAAAGAGACCCAGTACTTC.

The gene calls are TRBV12-3 or TRBV12-4 and TRBJ1-1; D remains ambiguous. The CDR3 contains 11 residues. With 10 bases removed from V and 1 base from J, the gap between germline ends came to 7 bases. The CDR3 protein is CATSTNTEAFF. The CDR3 DNA sequence: TGTGCCACGAGCACGAACACTGAAGCTTTCTTT.

This clonotype came up a few times. This chain uses TRBV20-1 with TRBJ2-7; the D is unclear. From germline, CDR1 is DFQATT and CDR2 SNEGSKA (reference sequence). Trimming took 3 bases from V and 6 from J, leaving 9 bases between them. CDR3 length: 11 residues. The CDR3 here is CSARTTGEQYF. CDR3 sequence (DNA): TGCAGTGCTAGGACAACGGGCGAGCAGTACTTC.

At least ten counts were recorded for this clonotype. The genes are TRBV29-1 and TRBJ2-7; possible D gene TRBD1, 5 bases. This CDR3 is 17 amino acids long. The V end was cut by 0 bases, the J end by 0 bases, with 18 bases between. Germline-derived CDR1 and CDR2 are SQVTM and ANQGSEA. This CDR3 is CSVEEEGENTSSYEQYF. The DNA of the CDR3 is TGCAGCGTTGAAGAGGAAGGGGAAAACACCTCCTCCTACGAGCAGTACTTC.

This chain uses TRBV14 with TRBJ2-2, with TRBD2 as a possible D gene (5 bases). CDR3 length: 13 amino acids. Between the trimmed V and J ends, which lost 4 bases and 5 bases, there was a span of 8 bases. Germline V gene lookup returns CDR1 SGHDN and CDR2 FVKESK. The CDR3 sequence is CASSPLATGELFF. In DNA, the CDR3 is TGTGCCAGCAGCCCTCTAGCAACCGGGGAGCTGTTTTTT.

The rearrangement uses TRBV11-1 and TRBJ1-1; D is undetermined. CDR1 SGHAT and CDR2 FQDESV come from the germline V gene (reference sequence). The germline V and J ends were trimmed by 4 bases and 1 base, with 10 bases remaining between them. The CDR3 extends over 14 amino acids. The CDR3 nucleotides read TGTGCCAGCAGCTCACCGGACTGGAACACTGAAGCTTTCTTT. Amino acids: CASSSPDWNTEAFF.

This clonotype was counted only a few times. The gene calls are TRBV12-3 or TRBV12-4 and TRBJ2-5; 9 bases agree with TRBD2. With 5 bases clipped from V and 2 bases from J, the junction kept 9 bases outside the gene matches. This CDR3 has 16 amino acids. The CDR3 DNA sequence: TGTGCCAGCAGTCTCCGACTAGCGGAGAAGCAAGAGACCCAGTACTTC. It translates to CASSLRLAEKQETQYF.

V gene TRBV4-2 combines with J gene TRBJ2-2; 7 bases align to TRBD1. Trimming at V came to 4 bases and at J to 6 bases, leaving 8 bases not matched to a gene. Germline values: CDR1 LGHNA, CDR2 YNFKEQ. This CDR3 is 15 amino acids long. The DNA for the CDR3 is TGTGCCAGCAGCCGACCCAGCACAGGGGCCGGGGAGCTGTTTTTT. Translating it yields CASSRPSTGAGELFF.

The J gene is TRBJ2-7, the V gene TRBV30, with TRBD2 matching over 8 bases. Germline V gene data show CDR1 as GTSNPN and CDR2 as SVGIG (reference sequence). The CDR3 has 16 amino acids. V was clipped by 1 base and J by 7 bases; unmatched bases: 15. CDR3 in DNA: TGTGCCTGGAGTGGCGGAAGCGGGAGATCGGTCAGGGAGCAGTACTTC. This gives the protein CAWSGGSGRSVREQYF. The complete variable domain, with remaining parts taken from reference TRBV30 and TRBJ2-7, reads SQTIHQWPATLVQPVGSPLSLECTVEGTSNPNLYWYRQAAGRGLQLLFYSVGIGQISSEVPQNLSASRPQDRQFILSSKKLLLSDSGFYLCAWSGGSGRSVREQYFGPGTRLTVT.

The gene calls are TRBV4-1 and TRBJ2-1; 11 positions agree with TRBD2. The CDR3 has 16 residues. The germline gives CDR1 MGHRA, CDR2 YSYEKL. V was clipped by 6 bases and J by 1 base; unmatched bases: 5. The CDR3 reads CASRPRLAGSYNEQFF. The CDR3 DNA follows: TGCGCCAGCAGGCCTAGACTAGCGGGATCCTACAATGAGCAGTTCTTC.

This clonotype turned up a few times. The rearrangement links TRBV20-1 to TRBJ2-1; 7 nucleotides align to TRBD2. This CDR3 has 13 residues. Germline V CDR1 and CDR2: DFQATT, SNEGSKA (reference sequence). J was trimmed by 7 bases and V by 2 bases; bases with no gene match: 5. The CDR3 nucleotides are TGCAGTGCTAGAAAATCGGGACTAAATGAGCAGTTCTTC. Translated, it gives CSARKSGLNEQFF.

The chain employs TRBV2 and TRBJ1-1; TRBD1 matches at 7 bases. Germline CDR1 reads SNHLY; CDR2 reads FYNNEI. The junction had 8 bases not matched to a gene; V was cut back by 5 bases and J by 5 bases. This CDR3 has 14 residues. The CDR3 bases are TGTGCCAGCAGTAGGAAGGGGGCACAGACTGAAGCTTTCTTT. Protein: CASSRKGAQTEAFF.

This clonotype has a handful of counts. The rearrangement uses TRBV27 and TRBJ2-1; D perhaps matches TRBD1 (6 bases). The germline V and J ends were trimmed by 6 bases and 0 bases, with 15 bases remaining between them. Germline V gene data show CDR1 as MNHEY and CDR2 as SMNVEV (reference sequence). This CDR3 is 16 amino acids long. CDR3 sequence reads: CASRREGTNSYNEQFF. The CDR3 region has the DNA TGTGCCAGCAGGCGTGAGGGGACAAACTCCTACAATGAGCAGTTCTTC.

The rearrangement uses TRBV29-1 and TRBJ2-5; possible D gene TRBD1, 6 bases. There are 13 residues in the CDR3. Deletions cut 6 bases from V and 1 base from J, with 12 bases between. Germline CDR1 reads SQVTM; CDR2 reads ANQGSEA. CDR3 sequence (DNA): TGCAGCGTCGGGACAATGAGCCAAGAGACCCAGTACTTC. It specifies CSVGTMSQETQYF. Using reference TRBV29-1 and TRBJ2-5 for the parts outside the CDR3, the full variable domain is SAVISQKPSRDICQRGTSLTIQCQVDSQVTMMFWYRQQPGQSLTLIATANQGSEATYESGFVIDKFPISRPNLTFSTLTVSNMSPEDSSIYLCSVGTMSQETQYFGPGTRLLVL.

This clonotype was seen many times. V is TRBV28 and J is TRBJ2-2; 8 nucleotides match TRBD2. The CDR3 length is 15 residues. Germline trimming cut 2 bases from V and 4 bases from J; bases unmatched to any gene: 3. Germline lookup yields CDR1 MDHEN and CDR2 SYDVKM. DNA for the CDR3: TGTGCCAGCAGTTTACTAGCGGGCGTCACCGGGGAGCTGTTTTTT. Amino acids: CASSLLAGVTGELFF.

This clonotype appeared a few times. The V and J genes are TRBV20-1 and TRBJ2-2; D remains unclear. Germline V gene data show CDR1 as DFQATT and CDR2 as SNEGSKA (reference sequence). The CDR3 length is 14 residues. Between the trimmed V and J ends, which lost 6 bases and 0 bases, there was a span of 11 bases. DNA of the CDR3: TGCAGTGCCTTGCTGTTAGCGAACACCGGGGAGCTGTTTTTT. It translates to CSALLLANTGELFF.

On this clonotype itself: It is likely a read error, because the conserved phenylalanine at the end of the CDR3 is missing. The chain employs TRBV12-3 or TRBV12-4 and TRBJ2-1; 8 bases line up with TRBD2. With V trimmed by 5 bases and J by 6 bases, 9 bases remained unmatched. The CDR3 totals 15 residues. CDR3 coding DNA: TGTGCCAGCAGTCCTACTGGCGGGAGGAGCAATGAGCAGTTCTTG. Translating it yields CASSPTGGRSNEQFL.

The J gene is TRBJ2-1, the V gene TRBV29-1, with 9 bases aligning to TRBD2. In germline, CDR1 is SQVTM, CDR2 ANQGSEA. The V gene end was trimmed by 6 bases and the J gene end by 4 bases; junction bases not matched to a gene: 4. The CDR3 has 13 amino acids. This chain's CDR3 is CSVLTSGYNEQFF. The CDR3 nucleotides are TGCAGCGTACTGACTAGCGGATACAATGAGCAGTTCTTC.

The J gene is TRBJ1-2, the V gene TRBV6-1, with TRBD1 as a possible D gene (6 bases). CDR1 MNHNS and CDR2 SASEGT come from the germline V gene. The CDR3 length is 17 residues. V gave up 7 bases and J gave up 0 bases, with 21 bases separating them. The CDR3 DNA reads as TGTGCCAGCAATCCGACCAGGGGCTTATTAACTAACTATGGCTACACCTTC. This translates into CASNPTRGLLTNYGYTF.

This clonotype came up a few times. This chain links TRBV28 with TRBJ2-1; D perhaps matches TRBD1 (5 bases). V gave up 5 bases and J gave up 1 base, with 18 bases separating them. Germline assignment: CDR1 MDHEN and CDR2 SYDVKM. This CDR3 spans 17 amino acids. The CDR3 spells CASSLPLNGASYNEQFF. The CDR3, as DNA: TGTGCCAGCAGTCTCCCTTTGAATGGGGCTTCCTACAATGAGCAGTTCTTC.